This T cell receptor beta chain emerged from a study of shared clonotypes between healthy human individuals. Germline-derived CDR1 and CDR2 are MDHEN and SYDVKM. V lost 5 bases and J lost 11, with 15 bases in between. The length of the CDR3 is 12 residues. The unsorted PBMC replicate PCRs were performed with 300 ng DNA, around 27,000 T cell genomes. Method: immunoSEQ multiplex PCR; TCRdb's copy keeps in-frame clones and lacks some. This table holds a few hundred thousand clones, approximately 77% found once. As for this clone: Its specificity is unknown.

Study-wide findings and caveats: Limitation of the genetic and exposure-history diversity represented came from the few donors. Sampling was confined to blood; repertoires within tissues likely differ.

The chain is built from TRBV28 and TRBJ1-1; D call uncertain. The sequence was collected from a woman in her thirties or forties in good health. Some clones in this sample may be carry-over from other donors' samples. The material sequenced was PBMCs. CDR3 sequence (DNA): TGTGCCAGCAGTACGCTAAGGCCGCGGGCTTTCTTT. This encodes CASSTLRPRAFF. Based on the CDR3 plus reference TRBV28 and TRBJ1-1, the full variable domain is DVKVTQSSRYLVKRTGEKVFLECVQDMDHENMFWYRQDPGLGLRLIYFSYDVKMKEKGDIPEGYSVSREKKERFSLILESASTNQTSMYLCASSTLRPRAFFGQGTRLTVV.